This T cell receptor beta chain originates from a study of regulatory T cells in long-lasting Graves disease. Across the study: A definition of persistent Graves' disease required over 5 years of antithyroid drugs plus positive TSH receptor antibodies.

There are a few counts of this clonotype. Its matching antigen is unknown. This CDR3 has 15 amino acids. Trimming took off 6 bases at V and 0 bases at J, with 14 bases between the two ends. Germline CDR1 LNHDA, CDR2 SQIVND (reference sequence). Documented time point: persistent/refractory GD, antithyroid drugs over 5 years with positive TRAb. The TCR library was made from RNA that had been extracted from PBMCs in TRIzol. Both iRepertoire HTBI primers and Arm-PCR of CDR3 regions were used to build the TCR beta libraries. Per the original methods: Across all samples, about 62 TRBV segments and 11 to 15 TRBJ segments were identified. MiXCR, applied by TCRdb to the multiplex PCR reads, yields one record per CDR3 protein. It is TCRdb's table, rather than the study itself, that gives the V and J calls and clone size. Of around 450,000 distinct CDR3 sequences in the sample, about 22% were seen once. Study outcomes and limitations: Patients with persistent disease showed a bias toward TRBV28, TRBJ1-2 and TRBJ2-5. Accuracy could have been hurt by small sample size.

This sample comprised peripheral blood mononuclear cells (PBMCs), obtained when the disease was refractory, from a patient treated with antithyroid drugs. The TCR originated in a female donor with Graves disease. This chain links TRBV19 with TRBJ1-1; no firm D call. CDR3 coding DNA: TGTGCCAGTAGCTGGGGAGAGGAGATGAACACTGAAGCTTTCTTT. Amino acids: CASSWGEEMNTEAFF. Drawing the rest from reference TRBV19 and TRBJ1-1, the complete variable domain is DGGITQSPKYLFRKEGQNVTLSCEQNLNHDAMYWYRQDPGQGLRLIYYSQIVNDFQKGDIAEGYSVSREKKESFPLTVTSAQKNPTAFYLCASSWGEEMNTEAFFGQGTRLTVV.